The 30 T cell receptor beta chains reported below all come from one sample, sequenced in a study of beta chain features in type 1 diabetes. The investigators reverse transcribed all of the isolated RNA, so they sequenced expressed TCRB transcripts. Sequencing used immunoSEQ multiplex PCR; TCRdb keeps in-frame clones, though not all of them. Seen here are a few hundred thousand clones, 25% to 35% observed once, and the top ten hold 0.05% to 0.065%. Sample: naive CD4+ T cells from blood. All receptors come from a man aged 18 to 30 in good health.

This clone was detected only a few times. CDR3: CASSRDDRVKEQFF. CDR3 DNA: TGTGCCAGCAGCCGAGATGACAGGGTTAAGGAGCAGTTCTTC. The chain employs TRBV13 and TRBJ2-1, with TRBD1 identical over 7 bases. CDR1 and CDR2 from the germline V gene are PRHDT and FYEKMQ (reference sequence). The CDR3 consists of 14 residues. V lost 5 bases, J lost 10 bases, and 11 bases stayed unmatched.

The rearrangement links TRBV10-3 to TRBJ2-7, with 13 bases identical to TRBD2. With V trimmed by 4 bases and J by 1 base, 1 base remained unmatched. Germline V gene sequence: CDR1 ENHRY, CDR2 SYGVKD. There are 15 residues in the CDR3. CDR3 region: CAISGTSGSSYEQYF. The CDR3 DNA follows: TGTGCCATCAGTGGGACTAGCGGGAGTTCCTACGAGCAGTACTTC.

Written as DNA, the CDR3 is TGTGCCTGGAGTGAGCTTAGGACGTCCTGGGGGAGAGATACGCAGTATTTT. Translating gives CAWSELRTSWGRDTQYF. The J gene is TRBJ2-3, the V gene TRBV30, with D perhaps matching TRBD1 or TRBD2 (5 bases each). CDR1 is GTSNPN, CDR2 SVGIG, per germline (reference sequence). This CDR3 comprises 17 residues. Trimming stripped 1 base from V and 5 bases from J, with 22 bases between.

V usage is TRBV6-6 and J usage is TRBJ2-1, with TRBD1 matching 7 bases. Looked up from germline, CDR1 is MNHNY and CDR2 is SVGAGI (reference sequence). The CDR3 extends over 15 amino acids. V lost 4 bases and J lost 9; bases outside the gene matches: 12. In DNA, the CDR3 is TGTGCCAGCAGTTTGGACAGGACCACTCTGGGTGAGCAGTTCTTC. It specifies CASSLDRTTLGEQFF.

The V gene is TRBV7-3, the J gene TRBJ2-5; 12 positions match TRBD2. V lost 1 base to trimming and J lost 4 bases; unmatched junction nucleotides: 7. CDR1 and CDR2 from the germline V gene are SGHTA and FQGTGA. The CDR3 sequence is 17 residues long. The CDR3 sequence is CASSLNPGTSGRETQYF. The CDR3 nucleotides read TGTGCCAGCAGCTTAAATCCGGGGACTAGCGGGCGAGAGACCCAGTACTTC. Variable domain in full (rest from reference TRBV7-3 and TRBJ2-5): GAGVSQTPSNKVTEKGKYVELRCDPISGHTALYWYRQSLGQGPEFLIYFQGTGAADDSGLPNDRFFAVRPEGSVSTLKIQRTERGDSAVYLCASSLNPGTSGRETQYFGPGTRLLVL.

V gene TRBV20-1 combines with J gene TRBJ2-7; D is ambiguous. The CDR3 is 10 residues long. The V end lost 3 bases, the J end lost 7 bases, and 7 bases lay between the germline ends. CDR1 and CDR2 (germline): DFQATT, SNEGSKA (reference sequence). CDR3 in DNA: TGCAGTGCTAGTGACCTGGAGCAGTACTTC. It encodes CSASDLEQYF.

Details on this clone: The identical CDR3 is also encoded by other nucleotide sequences in the sample. The rearrangement links TRBV10-3 to TRBJ2-2; D gene ambiguous. The V and J ends lost 3 bases and 6 bases respectively, with 5 bases between them. The germline V gene has CDR1 ENHRY and CDR2 SYGVKD. The CDR3 covers 12 residues. CDR3 sequence: CAISEGAGELFF. The CDR3 DNA reads as TGTGCCATCAGTGAAGGAGCCGGGGAGCTGTTTTTT.

The rearrangement links TRBV4-2 to TRBJ1-5; 9 nucleotides agree with TRBD1. With 1 base clipped from V and 6 bases from J, the junction kept 1 base outside the gene matches. Germline V lookup: CDR1 LGHNA, CDR2 YNFKEQ. This CDR3 has 14 amino acids. The CDR3 bases are TGTGCCAGCAGCCAAGGGACAGGGGTTCAGCCCCAGCATTTT. It translates to CASSQGTGVQPQHF.

The chain combines TRBV9 with TRBJ2-5, with TRBD1 identical over 7 bases. The germline V gene encodes CDR1 SGDLS and CDR2 YYNGEE. CDR3 size: 15 residues. Trimming took 0 bases from V and 2 from J; bases not matched to a gene: 4. The CDR3 DNA sequence: TGTGCCAGCAGCGTAGAAGGACAGGCTCAAGAGACCCAGTACTTC. Protein product: CASSVEGQAQETQYF.

The chain uses TRBV13 and TRBJ2-5, with D maybe TRBD2 (6 bases). This CDR3 is built from 15 residues. V was pared by 5 bases and J by 1 base, with 14 bases between. Per the germline V gene, CDR1 is PRHDT and CDR2 is FYEKMQ (reference sequence). The CDR3 DNA is TGTGCCAGCAGCCCTAGGCCGGGACTCCAAGAGACCCAGTACTTC. Its translation: CASSPRPGLQETQYF.

The chain joins TRBV30 to TRBJ2-7; D gene ambiguous. The CDR3 runs to 15 residues. The germline V and J ends were trimmed by 4 bases and 2 bases, with 18 bases remaining between them. Germline V gene lookup returns CDR1 GTSNPN and CDR2 SVGIG (reference sequence). CDR3 sequence reads: CAWNSGSVITYEQYF. The CDR3 coding sequence is TGTGCCTGGAATTCCGGCTCGGTGATCACCTACGAGCAGTACTTC.

This clone was detected a few times. V and J are TRBV30 and TRBJ2-1, with a possible D match to TRBD2 (5 bases). The V gene's germline CDR1 is GTSNPN and CDR2 SVGIG (reference sequence). V shed 0 bases and J shed 12 bases, with 24 bases lying between them. CDR3 length: 16 amino acids. In DNA form, the CDR3 reads TGTGCCTGGAGTGTACGTACGGGGTACCCCACCCGGGGGCAGTTCTTC. Translating gives CAWSVRTGYPTRGQFF. The full variable domain, completed using reference TRBV30 and TRBJ2-1, is SQTIHQWPATLVQPVGSPLSLECTVEGTSNPNLYWYRQAAGRGLQLLFYSVGIGQISSEVPQNLSASRPQDRQFILSSKKLLLSDSGFYLCAWSVRTGYPTRGQFFGPGTRLTVL.

The chain uses TRBV10-3 and TRBJ2-1; no clear D gene. Trimming removed 0 bases at V and 7 bases at J, with 10 bases between. This CDR3 spans 14 amino acids. Germline V lookup: CDR1 ENHRY, CDR2 SYGVKD. The CDR3 loop reads CAISESSIRNEQFF. CDR3 coding DNA: TGTGCCATCAGTGAGTCGAGCATCCGGAATGAGCAGTTCTTC.

This clone was found a few times. The chain is built from TRBV10-3 and TRBJ2-3; TRBD2 is a possible D gene (6 bases). The CDR3 is 16 amino acids. Trimming pared 2 bases from V and 2 bases from J, leaving 14 bases between. CDR1 and CDR2 (germline): ENHRY, SYGVKD. Written as DNA, the CDR3 is TGTGCCATCAGTGAGAGACGGACTACCGACACAGATACGCAGTATTTT. Translated, it gives CAISERRTTDTDTQYF.

The chain combines TRBV4-1 with TRBJ2-7; D is ambiguous. V was clipped by 1 base and J by 7 bases, with 8 bases between them. CDR3 length equals 12 residues. Germline-derived CDR1 and CDR2 are MGHRA and YSYEKL. The CDR3 DNA is TGCGCCAGCAGCCAAGCTTTCGGAGAGCAGTACTTC. Amino acid sequence: CASSQAFGEQYF.

This clone showed up just a few times. The same CDR3 can be traced to other DNA sequences in this sample. CDR3 sequence: CSVVRSSYNEQFF. The CDR3 coding sequence is TGCAGCGTTGTCAGGTCCTCCTACAATGAGCAGTTCTTC. The rearrangement joins TRBV29-1 to TRBJ2-1; D unresolved. Trimming stripped 4 bases from V and 0 bases from J, with 7 bases between. This CDR3 has 13 amino acids. Germline lookup yields CDR1 SQVTM and CDR2 ANQGSEA.

V and J are TRBV11-2 and TRBJ2-1; 8 bases match TRBD1. This CDR3 is 15 amino acids long. V trimming: 3 bases; J trimming: 3 bases; junction bases outside the gene matches: 4. Looked up from germline, CDR1 is SGHAT and CDR2 is FQNNGV. The CDR3 nucleotides read TGTGCCAGCAGCTTGACAGGGGATTACTACAATGAGCAGTTCTTC. Protein sequence: CASSLTGDYYNEQFF. Looking up the rest from reference TRBV11-2 and TRBJ2-1 gives the full variable domain: EAGVAQSPRYKIIEKRQSVAFWCNPISGHATLYWYQQILGQGPKLLIQFQNNGVVDDSQLPKDRFSAERLKGVDSTLKIQPAKLEDSAVYLCASSLTGDYYNEQFFGPGTRLTVL.

The V and J genes are TRBV11-2 and TRBJ2-7; D is undetermined. Trimming removed 2 bases at V and 4 bases at J, with 9 bases between. CDR1 and CDR2 from the germline V gene are SGHAT and FQNNGV. The CDR3 extends over 13 amino acids. The CDR3 coding sequence is TGTGCCAGCAGCTTAACTGGGCGGTACGAGCAGTACTTC. Translating gives CASSLTGRYEQYF. Combining the CDR3 with reference TRBV11-2 and TRBJ2-7 gives the whole variable domain EAGVAQSPRYKIIEKRQSVAFWCNPISGHATLYWYQQILGQGPKLLIQFQNNGVVDDSQLPKDRFSAERLKGVDSTLKIQPAKLEDSAVYLCASSLTGRYEQYFGPGTRLTVT.

On this clone itself: Other DNA sequences within the sample encode an identical CDR3. This chain uses TRBV14 with TRBJ2-5; D is undetermined. There are 12 residues in the CDR3. From germline, CDR1 is SGHDN and CDR2 FVKESK. Trimming cost V 1 base and J 1 base, with 1 base left between them. CDR3 coding DNA: TGTGCCAGCAGCCAAGCCCAAGAGACCCAGTACTTC. Its protein product is CASSQAQETQYF.

This clone came up a few times. V usage is TRBV29-1 and J usage is TRBJ2-5, with a tentative D call TRBD1 (6 bases). Trimming stripped 4 bases from V and 2 bases from J, with 8 bases between. Germline V gene lookup returns CDR1 SQVTM and CDR2 ANQGSEA. This CDR3 is 12 amino acids long. CDR3 in amino acids: CSVGQVQETQYF. The CDR3 DNA follows: TGCAGCGTTGGACAGGTTCAAGAGACCCAGTACTTC.

This clone occurred a few times. Other DNA sequences in the sample encode the same CDR3. V gene TRBV29-1 combines with J gene TRBJ1-1; unclear D gene. V dropped 6 bases and J dropped 0 bases, with 11 bases sitting between them. Germline lookup yields CDR1 SQVTM and CDR2 ANQGSEA. The CDR3 is 13 residues long. The CDR3 DNA sequence: TGCAGCGTAACTGGACGGTTGAACACTGAAGCTTTCTTT. Translation: CSVTGRLNTEAFF.

The gene calls are TRBV30 and TRBJ2-2, with 8 bases identical to TRBD2. CDR1 and CDR2 from the germline V gene are GTSNPN and SVGIG (reference sequence). J lost 3 bases, V lost 0 bases, and 3 bases had no gene match. This CDR3 spans 15 amino acids. The CDR3 reads CAWSVRGRHTGELFF. CDR3 DNA sequence: TGTGCCTGGAGTGTACGCGGGAGGCACACCGGGGAGCTGTTTTTT. Full variable domain (rest looked up from reference TRBV30 and TRBJ2-2): SQTIHQWPATLVQPVGSPLSLECTVEGTSNPNLYWYRQAAGRGLQLLFYSVGIGQISSEVPQNLSASRPQDRQFILSSKKLLLSDSGFYLCAWSVRGRHTGELFFGEGSRLTVL.

This clone was counted between two and nine times. V usage is TRBV4-3 and J usage is TRBJ2-5; TRBD1 agrees at 8 bases. Germline V gene sequence: CDR1 LGHNA, CDR2 YSLEER. The J segment lost 5 bases and the V segment lost 4 bases, leaving 15 bases of the junction unmatched. This CDR3 has 17 amino acids. For the CDR3, the DNA is TGCGCCAGCAGCCCTCGAATCGGACAGGGCTCTCCGGAGACCCAGTACTTC. It encodes CASSPRIGQGSPETQYF.

V usage is TRBV7-2 and J usage is TRBJ2-7, with D perhaps given as TRBD1 or TRBD2 (6 bases each). Per the germline V gene, CDR1 is SGHTA and CDR2 is FQGNSA. V was trimmed by 1 base and J by 0 bases, leaving 13 bases between them. The CDR3 runs 16 residues. The CDR3 loop reads CASSLVGGLSSYEQYF. As DNA, the CDR3 is TGTGCCAGCAGCTTAGTAGGGGGGTTGAGCTCCTACGAGCAGTACTTC.

This rearrangement joins TRBV10-3 to TRBJ2-7; TRBD1 might be the D (6 bases). Trimming removed 8 bases at V and 2 bases at J, with 10 bases between. This CDR3 is built from 12 residues. In germline, CDR1 is ENHRY, CDR2 SYGVKD. CDR3 residues: CAIGTGTYEQYF. The DNA for the CDR3 is TGTGCCATCGGTACAGGGACCTACGAGCAGTACTTC.

This clone has just a few counts. V is TRBV11-2 and J is TRBJ2-7; 9 positions match TRBD1. The junction had 10 bases not matched to a gene; V was cut back by 4 bases and J by 0 bases. The CDR3 loop spans 17 amino acids. Germline V gene data show CDR1 as SGHAT and CDR2 as FQNNGV. The CDR3, as DNA: TGTGCCAGCAGCTCCCCAGGTGGGACAGGGAGCTCCTACGAGCAGTACTTC. It codes for CASSSPGGTGSSYEQYF.

V gene TRBV4-3 combines with J gene TRBJ1-4; 9 bases agree with TRBD1. The germline gives CDR1 LGHNA, CDR2 YSLEER. Trimming at V came to 3 bases and at J to 3 bases, leaving 2 bases not matched to a gene. The CDR3 has 15 amino acids. CDR3 DNA: TGCGCCAGCAGCCAGGACAGGGGACCTAATGAAAAACTGTTTTTT. This translates into CASSQDRGPNEKLFF.

This chain joins TRBV28 and TRBJ2-3; TRBD1 matches at 10 bases. The germline gives CDR1 MDHEN, CDR2 SYDVKM. This CDR3 region has 15 residues. The J segment lost 3 bases and the V segment lost 7 bases, leaving 7 bases of the junction unmatched. The CDR3 spells CASILGQGNTDTQYF. CDR3 DNA sequence: TGTGCCAGCATCCTGGGACAGGGGAATACAGATACGCAGTATTTT. Full variable domain (remainder filled in from reference TRBV28 and TRBJ2-3): DVKVTQSSRYLVKRTGEKVFLECVQDMDHENMFWYRQDPGLGLRLIYFSYDVKMKEKGDIPEGYSVSREKKERFSLILESASTNQTSMYLCASILGQGNTDTQYFGPGTRLTVL.

This chain links TRBV29-1 with TRBJ1-2; D is possibly TRBD1 (6 bases). Germline CDR1 and CDR2: SQVTM and ANQGSEA. V was trimmed by 4 bases and J by 4 bases, leaving 10 bases between them. The CDR3 extends over 12 amino acids. CDR3 loop: CSVGQGFYGYTF. DNA of the CDR3: TGCAGCGTTGGCCAGGGGTTCTATGGCTACACCTTC.

V gene TRBV18 combines with J gene TRBJ2-5, with no clear D. Looked up from germline, CDR1 is KGHSH and CDR2 is LQKENI. CDR3 length: 15 amino acids. Trimming pared 3 bases from V and 2 bases from J, leaving 13 bases between. The DNA for the CDR3 is TGTGCCAGCTCACCCCAGCTTCCCCCTCAAGAGACCCAGTACTTC. Protein product: CASSPQLPPQETQYF. Based on the CDR3 plus reference TRBV18 and TRBJ2-5, the full variable domain is NAGVMQNPRHLVRRRGQEARLRCSPMKGHSHVYWYRQLPEEGLKFMVYLQKENIIDESGMPKERFSAEFPKEGPSILRIQQVVRGDSAAYFCASSPQLPPQETQYFGPGTRLLVL.